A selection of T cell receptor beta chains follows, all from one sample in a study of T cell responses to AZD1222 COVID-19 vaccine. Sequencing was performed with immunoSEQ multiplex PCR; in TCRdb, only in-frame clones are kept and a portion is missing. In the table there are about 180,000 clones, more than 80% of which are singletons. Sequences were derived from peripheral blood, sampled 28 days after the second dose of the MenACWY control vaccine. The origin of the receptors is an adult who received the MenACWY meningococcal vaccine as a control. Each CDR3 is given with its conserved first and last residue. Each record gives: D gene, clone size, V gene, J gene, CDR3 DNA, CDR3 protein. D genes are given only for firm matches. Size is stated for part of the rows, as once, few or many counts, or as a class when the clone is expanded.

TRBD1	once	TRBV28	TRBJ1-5	TGTGCCAGCAGTCAGTTAACAGGGGCAGGGAATCAGCCCCAGCATTTT	CASSQLTGAGNQPQHF
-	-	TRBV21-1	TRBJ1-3	TGTGCCAGCAGCAAAGGAGGTTCAGGGTCCGATTTT	CASSKGGSGSDF
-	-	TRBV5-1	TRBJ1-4	TGCGCCAGCAGCTTGGCTGCAACTAATGAAAAACTGTTTTTT	CASSLAATNEKLFF
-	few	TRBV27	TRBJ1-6	TGTGCCAGCAGTTCAACGTCCCTCCTTTCGCCCCTCCACTTT	CASSSTSLLSPLHF
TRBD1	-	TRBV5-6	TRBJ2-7	TGTGCCAGCAGCCCAGGGACAGCCTACGAGCAGTACTTC	CASSPGTAYEQYF
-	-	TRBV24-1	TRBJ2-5	TGTGCCACCAGTGACTCGGACAGTCAAGAGACCCAGTACTTC	CATSDSDSQETQYF
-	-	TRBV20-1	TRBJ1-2	TGCAGTGCTAGAGATCGGGGCAGGGTTTTC	CSARDRGRVF
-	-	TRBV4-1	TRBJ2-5	TGCGCCAGCAGCCACTTATCTCCGGGATCCCAAGAGACCCAGTACTTC	CASSHLSPGSQETQYF
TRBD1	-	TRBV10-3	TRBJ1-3	TGTGCCATCAAAGGGGGCGGAAACACCATATATTTT	CAIKGGGNTIYF
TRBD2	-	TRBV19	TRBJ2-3	TGTGCCACCGCGACTAGCGGGAGGGGTACGCAGTATTTT	CATATSGRGTQYF
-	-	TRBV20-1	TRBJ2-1	TGCAGTGCTCGGCGGTCAAATGAGCAGTTCTTC	CSARRSNEQFF
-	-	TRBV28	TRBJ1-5	TGTGCCAGCAAGGAGGAAGTAGTTTATAGCAATCAGCCCCAGCATTTT	CASKEEVVYSNQPQHF
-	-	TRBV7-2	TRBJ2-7	TGTGCCAGCAGCCGGGGCCTCTCCTACGAGCAGTACTTC	CASSRGLSYEQYF
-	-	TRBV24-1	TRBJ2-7	TGTGCCACCAGTGGTCCAGGGGGGTACGAGCAGTACTTC	CATSGPGGYEQYF
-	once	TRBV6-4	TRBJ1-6	TGTGCCAGCAGTGCGGAGTTCGGTTCACCCCTCCACTTT	CASSAEFGSPLHF
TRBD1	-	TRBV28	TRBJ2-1	TGTGCCAGCAGGACCGGGACAGGAGTATACAATGAGCAGTTCTTC	CASRTGTGVYNEQFF
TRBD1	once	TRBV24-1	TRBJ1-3	TGTGCCACCAGTGACCCCGGGACAGACTCTGGAAACACCATATATTTT	CATSDPGTDSGNTIYF
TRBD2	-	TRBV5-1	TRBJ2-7	TGCGCCAGCAGCTTGTTAAAGACTAGCGGAGCCAAAGGGTTCGAGCAGTACTTC	CASSLLKTSGAKGFEQYF